The 27 T cell receptor beta chains below were found in one sample sequenced in a study of early T cells in non-severe SARS-CoV-2 infection. In TCRdb, the 5' RACE reads were re-called with MiXCR into one record per CDR3 protein. The profile shows about 62,000 distinct CDR3 sequences, roughly a tenth of them singletons. Material for sequencing was whole blood. The receptors here all came from an adult who was a healthcare worker with PCR-confirmed SARS-CoV-2 infection or an uninfected control (not recorded which).

This clonotype was counted between two and nine times. The chain carries TRBV28 and TRBJ2-1; 7 positions match TRBD1. J was trimmed by 6 bases and V by 5 bases; bases with no gene match: 16. This CDR3 comprises 17 residues. Germline V lookup: CDR1 MDHEN, CDR2 SYDVKM. DNA of the CDR3: TGTGCCAGCAGTCCTTTTCTTGGACAGGCCCGGGGCAATGAGCAGTTCTTC. Translation: CASSPFLGQARGNEQFF.

In DNA form, the CDR3 reads TGTGCCAGCAGCCAAGATCGCGGAAGGACAGGGAAGGTTAGATCCTACAATGAGCAGTTCTTC. Encoded protein: CASSQDRGRTGKVRSYNEQFF. V usage is TRBV14 and J usage is TRBJ2-1; 8 bases agree with TRBD1. J lost 1 base, V lost 0 bases, and 17 bases had no gene match. The CDR3 has 21 residues. CDR1 and CDR2 (germline): SGHDN, FVKESK.

This chain links TRBV6-1 with TRBJ1-1; the match to TRBD1 covers 10 bases. With 10 bases clipped from V and 4 bases from J, the junction kept 6 bases outside the gene matches. Per germline, CDR1 MNHNS and CDR2 SASEGT. The CDR3 totals 13 residues. As DNA, the CDR3 is TGTGCCACCCGACAGGGGGCAGGCACTGAAGCTTTCTTT. As protein: CATRQGAGTEAFF.

In this sample, this clonotype turned up many times. The J gene is TRBJ1-2, the V gene TRBV7-3; 8 bases line up with TRBD1. The V segment lost 5 bases and the J segment 7 bases; nucleotides outside the gene matches: 6. CDR1 is SGHTA, CDR2 FQGTGA, per germline. This CDR3 has 13 residues. CDR3 in amino acids: CASSQTGAIGYTF. CDR3 coding DNA: TGTGCCAGCAGCCAGACAGGGGCGATTGGCTACACCTTC.

The sample holds a few counts of this clonotype. V usage is TRBV28 and J usage is TRBJ1-2; D gene ambiguous. V was clipped by 4 bases and J by 5 bases, with 17 bases between them. The CDR3 totals 15 residues. CDR1 is MDHEN and CDR2 is SYDVKM in the germline V gene. The CDR3 DNA reads TGTGCCAGCAGTTCCCTACTCCCGGGCCAGTATGGCTACACCTTC. Its protein is CASSSLLPGQYGYTF.

The chain uses TRBV7-6 and TRBJ2-1, with 7 bases fitting TRBD1. CDR1 and CDR2 (germline): SGHVS, FNYEAQ. The CDR3 consists of 15 residues. The trim removed 2 bases at V and 5 bases at J, leaving 6 bases unmatched. DNA of the CDR3: TGTGCCAGCAGCTTAAAGACAGGGTCCCACAATGAGCAGTTCTTC. Residues: CASSLKTGSHNEQFF.

This clonotype was seen repeatedly, ten times or more. The rearrangement uses TRBV19 and TRBJ2-3; possible D gene TRBD2, 6 bases. Germline V gene lookup returns CDR1 LNHDA and CDR2 SQIVND (reference sequence). Trimming removed 7 bases from V and 7 bases from J, with 18 bases in between. The length of the CDR3 is 14 residues. CDR3 sequence: CASTSTRGEHTQYF. The CDR3, as DNA: TGTGCCAGTACTTCGACTAGGGGCGAACATACGCAGTATTTT.

This clonotype turned up a few times. This chain links TRBV15 with TRBJ2-3; D uncertain. Germline V CDR1 and CDR2: LNHNV, YYDKDF (reference sequence). V shed 2 bases and J shed 1 base, with 7 bases lying between them. CDR3 length equals 14 residues. The CDR3 sequence is CATSRNDGTDTQYF. CDR3 nucleotides: TGTGCCACCAGCAGAAACGATGGCACAGATACGCAGTATTTT.

The chain uses TRBV7-3 and TRBJ2-5; 7 bases fit TRBD2. The CDR3 covers 13 residues. V shed 4 bases and J 5 bases; nucleotides not matched to a gene: 4. Germline lookup yields CDR1 SGHTA and CDR2 FQGTGA. CDR3 coding DNA: TGTGCCAGCAGCTCAGGACTAGGGGAGACCCAGTACTTC. This encodes CASSSGLGETQYF.

This clonotype was seen a handful of times. The chain carries TRBV11-2 and TRBJ2-3; the D is unclear. Germline V CDR1 and CDR2: SGHAT, FQNNGV. V lost 0 bases to trimming and J lost 0 bases, with 7 bases between them. The CDR3 totals 15 residues. The CDR3 spells CASSLDVASTDTQYF. CDR3 nucleotide sequence: TGTGCCAGCAGCTTAGACGTAGCTAGCACAGATACGCAGTATTTT.

This clonotype was counted at least ten times. This chain links TRBV9 with TRBJ1-1; 8 bases map to TRBD1. Germline lookup yields CDR1 SGDLS and CDR2 YYNGEE. The ends lost 0 bases at V and 0 bases at J; junction bases unmatched: 4. There are 16 residues in the CDR3. This chain's CDR3 is CASSVGRGLLNTEAFF. CDR3 bases: TGTGCCAGCAGCGTAGGCAGGGGGCTACTGAACACTGAAGCTTTCTTT.

The V gene is TRBV6-1, the J gene TRBJ2-3, with 7 bases matching TRBD2. The CDR3 is 14 amino acids. Trimming cost V 4 bases and J 8 bases; bases outside gene matches: 9. Looked up from germline, CDR1 is MNHNS and CDR2 is SASEGT. Here the CDR3 reads CASSGTSFPVTQYF. The CDR3 DNA is TGTGCCAGCAGTGGGACTAGTTTTCCAGTTACGCAGTATTTT.

The chain carries TRBV20-1 and TRBJ2-2, with 10 nucleotides matching TRBD1. Trimming at V came to 3 bases and at J to 6 bases, leaving 4 bases not matched to a gene. The CDR3 sequence is 14 residues long. Germline V gene data show CDR1 as DFQATT and CDR2 as SNEGSKA (reference sequence). Written as DNA, the CDR3 is TGCAGTGCTAGGCGGGACAGGGGCCCCGGGGAGCTGTTTTTT. It is translated as CSARRDRGPGELFF.

The chain links TRBV11-2 to TRBJ2-6; the D is unclear. Looked up from germline, CDR1 is SGHAT and CDR2 is FQNNGV. Trimming removed 4 bases at V and 4 bases at J, with 2 bases between. The CDR3 is 12 amino acids. CDR3 sequence: CASSSGANVLTF. The DNA for the CDR3 is TGTGCCAGCAGCTCCGGGGCCAACGTCCTGACTTTC.

At least ten counts were recorded for this clonotype. The chain couples TRBV6-5 to TRBJ1-5; tentatively, D is TRBD1 (5 bases). Trimming shortened V by 0 bases and J by 4 bases, and 10 bases separated the two germline ends. Germline V CDR1 and CDR2: MNHEY, SVGAGI. The CDR3 is 15 amino acids. CDR3 sequence reads: CASSYSNGGNQPQHF. The CDR3 nucleotides read TGTGCCAGCAGTTACTCGAATGGGGGTAATCAGCCCCAGCATTTT.

This chain connects TRBV3-1 to TRBJ1-5; no clear D gene. CDR1 LGHDT and CDR2 YNNKEL come from the germline V gene (reference sequence). The V gene lost 3 bases and the J gene lost 1 base, with 7 bases spanning the gap. This CDR3 contains 14 residues. The CDR3 DNA reads TGTGCCAGCAGCCACCTGGGGAGCAATCAGCCCCAGCATTTT. This encodes CASSHLGSNQPQHF.

This clonotype was recorded a few times. The chain couples TRBV10-2 to TRBJ2-7, with D unclear. This CDR3 region has 14 residues. Germline assignment: CDR1 WSHSY and CDR2 SAAADI. V lost 7 bases to trimming and J lost 0 bases, with 13 bases between them. CDR3 amino acids: CASKLALSSYEQYV. In DNA form, the CDR3 reads TGCGCCAGCAAATTGGCACTAAGCTCCTACGAGCAGTACGTC.

This clonotype was detected a few times. The rearrangement joins TRBV6-1 to TRBJ1-4, with 8 positions matching TRBD1. The CDR3 extends over 13 amino acids. CDR1 is MNHNS, CDR2 SASEGT, per germline. V lost 6 bases, J lost 7 bases, and 4 bases stayed unmatched. The chain's CDR3 is CASSSRGLEKLFF. In nucleotides, the CDR3 is TGTGCCAGCAGCAGCAGGGGGCTTGAAAAACTGTTTTTT.

Notes on this clonotype: An end of the junction differs from the germline gene, which may be a read error. This chain uses TRBV19 with TRBJ1-5; TRBD1 is a possible D gene (5 bases). Germline lookup yields CDR1 LNHDA and CDR2 SQIVND (reference sequence). This CDR3 has 13 residues. DNA of the CDR3: TGTGCCAGCCAGGGACGTGGCAATCAGACCCAGCATTTT. It yields the protein CASQGRGNQTQHF.

In nucleotides, the CDR3 is TGTGCCAGCAGTTGGCCCGGCACAGATACGCAGTATTTT. Translating gives CASSWPGTDTQYF. The chain is built from TRBV12-3 or TRBV12-4 and TRBJ2-3, with D uncertain. This CDR3 comprises 13 residues. The V end was cut by 4 bases, the J end by 1 base, with 6 bases between.

This chain links TRBV7-9 with TRBJ2-3, with D perhaps TRBD1 or TRBD2 (6 bases each). CDR3 length equals 14 residues. The ends were cut back, 4 bases at V and 8 bases at J, with 16 bases in the middle. Per the germline V gene, CDR1 is SEHNR and CDR2 is FQNEAQ (reference sequence). This CDR3 is CASSSEGGSRTQYF. CDR3 in DNA: TGTGCCAGCAGCTCAGAGGGGGGCAGCCGTACGCAGTATTTT.

A few counts support this clonotype. The chain employs TRBV5-1 and TRBJ2-7; 11 positions match TRBD1. Per the germline V gene, CDR1 is SGHRS and CDR2 is YFSETQ. The CDR3 consists of 14 residues. Trimming at V came to 4 bases and at J to 6 bases, leaving 6 bases not matched to a gene. CDR3 residues: CASSLQGQGGEQYV. CDR3 in DNA: TGCGCCAGCAGCCTCCAGGGACAGGGGGGCGAGCAGTACGTC.

This clonotype was detected many times. V usage is TRBV9 and J usage is TRBJ2-2; TRBD1 or TRBD2 may be the D gene (5 bases each). Germline V CDR1 and CDR2: SGDLS, YYNGEE. The V end was cut by 2 bases, the J end by 0 bases, with 8 bases between. The CDR3 length is 15 residues. The CDR3 region is CASSVRGANTGELFF. The CDR3 coding sequence is TGTGCCAGCAGCGTTAGAGGGGCGAACACCGGGGAGCTGTTTTTT. Combining the CDR3 with reference TRBV9 and TRBJ2-2 gives the whole variable domain DSGVTQTPKHLITATGQRVTLRCSPRSGDLSVYWYQQSLDQGLQFLIQYYNGEERAKGNILERFSAQQFPDLHSELNLSSLELGDSALYFCASSVRGANTGELFFGEGSRLTVL.

The chain has TRBV19 and TRBJ2-1; the D gene is possibly TRBD1 (6 bases). The length of the CDR3 is 20 residues. The germline V and J ends were trimmed by 3 bases and 3 bases, with 27 bases remaining between them. Germline lookup yields CDR1 LNHDA and CDR2 SQIVND (reference sequence). This CDR3 reads CASSIGFSSRGGNFYNEQFF. DNA of the CDR3: TGTGCCAGTAGTATTGGTTTCTCTAGCCGAGGGGGTAACTTCTACAATGAGCAGTTCTTC.

This clonotype was recorded many times. This chain links TRBV2 with TRBJ2-1; perhaps TRBD1 as D (6 bases). The CDR3 covers 15 residues. V lost 3 bases and J lost 4, with 13 bases in between. Germline CDR1 reads SNHLY; CDR2 reads FYNNEI. The CDR3 DNA sequence: TGTGCCAGCAGTGATAGACAGGAGTTTTACAATGAGCAGTTCTTC. Encoded protein: CASSDRQEFYNEQFF.

The J gene is TRBJ2-6, the V gene TRBV12-3 or TRBV12-4; D is perhaps TRBD2 (6 bases). This CDR3 has 15 amino acids. Trimming left V 5 bases short and J 2 bases short, with 10 bases between. The CDR3 DNA sequence: TGTGCCAGCAGTCCGCGGGATACTGGGGCCAACGTCCTGACTTTC. Residues: CASSPRDTGANVLTF.

The chain joins TRBV7-8 to TRBJ2-5, with a weak D call TRBD1 (5 bases). The CDR3 spans 15 residues. CDR1 and CDR2 (germline): SGHVS, FQNEAQ. V lost 4 bases and J lost 3, with 15 bases in between. CDR3 protein: CASSSETGTKETQYF. CDR3 nucleotides: TGTGCCAGCAGCTCAGAAACAGGAACGAAAGAGACCCAGTACTTC.